What follows are 21 T cell receptor beta chains derived from one specimen sequenced in a study of T cell responses to AZD1222 COVID-19 vaccine. The repertoire was sequenced with immunoSEQ multiplex PCR; TCRdb's copy has only in-frame clones and lacks some. The repertoire shows 150,000 or so clones; the top ten hold approximately 2%. Sample: peripheral blood. These receptors originate from an adult in good health.

The chain joins TRBV7-8 to TRBJ1-4, with D unresolved. Trimming shortened V by 3 bases and J by 8 bases, and 13 bases separated the two germline ends. The CDR3 length is 14 residues. CDR1 SGHVS and CDR2 FQNEAQ come from the germline V gene. The CDR3 is CASSFNTIPEKLFF. The CDR3 bases are TGTGCCAGCAGCTTCAACACCATCCCGGAAAAACTGTTTTTT.

The CDR3 here is CASSTGGGSGTEAFF. In nucleotides, the CDR3 is TGTGCCAGCAGCACGGGAGGGGGCTCTGGCACTGAAGCTTTCTTT. The chain is built from TRBV9 and TRBJ1-1, with 7 bases matching TRBD1. The CDR3 runs 15 residues. V lost 4 bases and J lost 4; bases outside the gene matches: 10. CDR1 and CDR2 from the germline V gene are SGDLS and YYNGEE.

V is TRBV12-3 or TRBV12-4 and J is TRBJ1-2; tentative D call: TRBD1 (5 bases). Trimming cost V 3 bases and J 7 bases, with 12 bases left between them. The CDR3 consists of 13 residues. CDR3 sequence reads: CASSFETDTGYTF. CDR3 coding DNA: TGTGCCAGCAGTTTCGAGACAGATACTGGCTACACCTTC.

The V gene is TRBV4-2, the J gene TRBJ2-5; TRBD2 matches 9 bases. Trimming took 1 base from V and 1 from J; bases not matched to a gene: 4. The CDR3 sequence is 16 residues long. Per the germline V gene, CDR1 is LGHNA and CDR2 is YNFKEQ. CDR3 amino acids: CASSQAQRGVQETQYF. CDR3 nucleotide sequence: TGTGCCAGCAGCCAAGCCCAGCGGGGGGTCCAAGAGACCCAGTACTTC.

This chain links TRBV11-2 with TRBJ2-1, with a weak D call TRBD1 (6 bases). V lost 4 bases and J 3 bases, leaving 13 bases between the germline ends. The germline CDR1 and CDR2 sequences are SGHAT and FQNNGV. This CDR3 comprises 15 residues. CDR3 amino acids: CASSSGRTVYNEQFF. The DNA of the CDR3 is TGTGCCAGCAGCTCCGGCCGGACAGTCTACAATGAGCAGTTCTTC.

The chain combines TRBV6-4 with TRBJ2-1; 9 positions match TRBD1. There are 16 residues in the CDR3. Losses at the gene ends were 6 bases for V and 0 bases for J; bases not matched to a gene: 6. Germline V gives CDR1 MRHNA, CDR2 SNTAGT. The CDR3 loop is CASRSTGGSSYNEQFF. In DNA, the CDR3 is TGTGCCAGCAGATCGACAGGGGGGAGCTCCTACAATGAGCAGTTCTTC.

The rearrangement uses TRBV18 and TRBJ2-3, with 9 positions matching TRBD2. The V and J ends lost 4 bases and 2 bases, in that order; junction bases with no gene match: 16. Germline values: CDR1 KGHSH, CDR2 LQKENI. The CDR3 totals 19 residues. The CDR3 bases are TGTGCCAGCTCACTACGAACCCTCAATCTAGCGGGGCTCACAGATACGCAGTATTTT. It codes for CASSLRTLNLAGLTDTQYF.

The chain is built from TRBV5-6 and TRBJ1-1, with 7 bases lining up with TRBD1. CDR1 is SGHDT and CDR2 is YYEEEE in the germline V gene. The length of the CDR3 is 14 residues. V dropped 4 bases and J dropped 0; count of bases not matched to a gene: 3. The CDR3 protein is CASSPGQMNTEAFF. The CDR3, as DNA: TGTGCCAGCAGCCCGGGACAGATGAACACTGAAGCTTTCTTT. The full variable domain, completed using reference TRBV5-6 and TRBJ1-1, is DAGVTQSPTHLIKTRGQQVTLRCSPKSGHDTVSWYQQALGQGPQFIFQYYEEEERQRGNFPDRFSGHQFPNYSSELNVNALLLGDSALYLCASSPGQMNTEAFFGQGTRLTVV.

The chain links TRBV7-9 to TRBJ2-1, with D perhaps TRBD1 (6 bases). Germline lookup yields CDR1 SEHNR and CDR2 FQNEAQ (reference sequence). This CDR3 has 14 residues. V was pared by 2 bases and J by 9 bases, with 14 bases between. CDR3 residues: CASSLPVAGVEQFF. Written as DNA, the CDR3 is TGTGCCAGCAGCTTACCGGTGGCAGGGGTTGAGCAGTTCTTC.

The chain is built from TRBV9 and TRBJ1-2; D ambiguous. CDR1 is SGDLS, CDR2 YYNGEE, per germline. Trimming pared 0 bases from V and 0 bases from J, leaving 3 bases between. The CDR3 sequence is 13 residues long. The CDR3 sequence: CASSVDTNYGYTF. DNA of the CDR3: TGTGCCAGCAGCGTAGACACTAACTATGGCTACACCTTC.

The V call is TRBV4-1, the J call TRBJ2-2; D remains ambiguous. The germline gives CDR1 MGHRA, CDR2 YSYEKL. Trimming took 1 base from V and 3 from J, leaving 9 bases between them. This CDR3 is 15 amino acids long. The CDR3 DNA reads as TGCGCCAGCAGCCAAGGCGTCACAGACACCGGGGAGCTGTTTTTT. Protein sequence: CASSQGVTDTGELFF.

This chain links TRBV4-2 with TRBJ1-6; possible D gene TRBD1, 5 bases. V shed 1 base and J shed 4 bases, with 14 bases lying between them. CDR1 is LGHNA, CDR2 YNFKEQ, per germline. This CDR3 has 17 residues. CDR3: CASSQVGQGRYNSPLHF. The CDR3, as DNA: TGTGCCAGCAGCCAAGTAGGGCAGGGCCGGTATAATTCACCCCTCCACTTT.

The rearrangement links TRBV4-1 to TRBJ2-7; 10 bases map to TRBD1. CDR3 length: 19 amino acids. With V trimmed by 3 bases and J by 2 bases, 16 bases remained unmatched. Germline V gene data show CDR1 as MGHRA and CDR2 as YSYEKL. Here the CDR3 reads CASSHPEDRGSFGTYEQYF. CDR3 bases: TGCGCCAGCAGCCACCCCGAGGACAGGGGGAGTTTTGGGACCTACGAGCAGTACTTC.

V usage is TRBV6-5 and J usage is TRBJ2-7; D is unresolved. Germline V gene lookup returns CDR1 MNHEY and CDR2 SVGAGI. The CDR3 runs to 14 residues. Trimming took off 4 bases at V and 4 bases at J, with 14 bases between the two ends. The CDR3 is CASSSPLGPYEQYF. In nucleotides, the CDR3 is TGTGCCAGCAGTTCTCCTCTCGGACCGTACGAGCAGTACTTC.

The V gene is TRBV7-9, the J gene TRBJ2-7; D tentatively reads TRBD1 or TRBD2 (6 bases each). The CDR3 totals 16 residues. Trimming pared 3 bases from V and 5 bases from J, leaving 20 bases between. The germline V gene encodes CDR1 SEHNR and CDR2 FQNEAQ (reference sequence). The CDR3 DNA reads TGTGCCAGCAGCTTGGGGGACACGGGGGTCTATCACGAGCAGTACTTC. Its protein product is CASSLGDTGVYHEQYF.

This chain uses TRBV7-3 with TRBJ1-1, with a tentative D call TRBD1 (5 bases). This CDR3 has 18 amino acids. Germline-derived CDR1 and CDR2 are SGHTA and FQGTGA. V lost 2 bases, J lost 1 base, and 20 bases lay in between. The CDR3 DNA reads TGTGCCAGCAGCTTATCCCCCGCGGGGGGAGGGAGGAACACTGAAGCTTTCTTT. It is translated as CASSLSPAGGGRNTEAFF.

The chain recombines TRBV28 with TRBJ1-2, with D tentatively TRBD1 (5 bases). V shed 4 bases and J shed 6 bases, with 15 bases lying between them. This CDR3 is 14 amino acids long. Germline lookup yields CDR1 MDHEN and CDR2 SYDVKM. The CDR3 DNA follows: TGTGCCAGCAGTTATTTTACGGGACGAGATGGCTACACCTTC. Encoded protein: CASSYFTGRDGYTF.

The rearrangement uses TRBV10-2 and TRBJ2-1, with 8 bases lining up with TRBD2. The CDR3 is made up of 16 amino acids. The ends lost 3 bases at V and 1 base at J; junction bases unmatched: 5. Looked up from germline, CDR1 is WSHSY and CDR2 is SAAADI. The CDR3 DNA reads as TGCGCCAGCAGTGAACCCGGGGGGGCTTCCTACAATGAGCAGTTCTTC. Translated, it gives CASSEPGGASYNEQFF.

The genes are TRBV18 and TRBJ1-1; D not resolved. Germline CDR1 reads KGHSH; CDR2 reads LQKENI. The V and J ends lost 11 bases and 0 bases respectively, with 13 bases between them. The CDR3 length is 13 residues. The CDR3 sequence: CASKDGMNTEAFF. The CDR3 DNA sequence: TGTGCCTCCAAGGACGGGATGAACACTGAAGCTTTCTTT.

V usage is TRBV28 and J usage is TRBJ1-2; D is ambiguous. The length of the CDR3 is 12 residues. The germline gives CDR1 MDHEN, CDR2 SYDVKM. Between the trimmed V and J ends, which lost 5 bases and 8 bases, there was a span of 12 bases. The CDR3 region is CASSPSTGGYTF. The CDR3 DNA follows: TGTGCCAGCAGTCCATCCACGGGGGGCTACACCTTC.

The chain employs TRBV4-3 and TRBJ1-4, with D possibly being TRBD1 (5 bases). The CDR3 runs to 17 residues. Germline CDR1 reads LGHNA; CDR2 reads YSLEER. Trimming took off 2 bases at V and 7 bases at J, with 20 bases between the two ends. Here the CDR3 DNA reads TGCGCCAGCAGCCAATTTGAGTATTCATCCGGGGGTGAAAAACTGTTTTTT. Protein: CASSQFEYSSGGEKLFF.